This TCR beta chain was identified during a study of blood T cell repertoires in COVID-19. Germline V gene lookup returns CDR1 SGHAT and CDR2 FQNNGV. V lost 5 bases and J lost 7, with 14 bases in between. The CDR3 is made up of 13 amino acids. The table came from immunoSEQ multiplex PCR; TCRdb's copy has only in-frame clones and leaves some out. The data show a few hundred thousand clones, with roughly 85% seen just once and about 3.4% held by the top ten. This clone was observed a handful of times. The genes are TRBV11-2 and TRBJ1-2; D remains ambiguous. This TCR derives from a young woman with acute or convalescent COVID-19. The specimen was peripheral blood. The CDR3: CASSLPQARGYTF. CDR3 nucleotides: TGTGCCAGCAGCCTACCTCAGGCTCGTGGCTACACCTTC.